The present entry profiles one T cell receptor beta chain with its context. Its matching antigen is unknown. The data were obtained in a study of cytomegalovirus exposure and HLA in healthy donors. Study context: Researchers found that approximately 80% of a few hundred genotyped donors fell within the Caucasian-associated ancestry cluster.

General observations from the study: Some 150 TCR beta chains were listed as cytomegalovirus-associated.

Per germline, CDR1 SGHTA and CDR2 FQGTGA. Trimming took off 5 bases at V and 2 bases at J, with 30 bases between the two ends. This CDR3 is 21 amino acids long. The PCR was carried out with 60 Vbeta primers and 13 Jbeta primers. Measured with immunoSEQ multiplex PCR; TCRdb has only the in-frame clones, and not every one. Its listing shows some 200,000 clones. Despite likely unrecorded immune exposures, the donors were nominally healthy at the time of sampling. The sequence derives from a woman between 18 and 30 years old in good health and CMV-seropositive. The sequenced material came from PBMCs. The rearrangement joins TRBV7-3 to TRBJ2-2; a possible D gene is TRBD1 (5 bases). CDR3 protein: CASSQMGPGDRTSDNTGELFF. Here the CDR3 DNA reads TGTGCCAGCAGCCAAATGGGGCCGGGTGACAGAACCTCAGATAACACCGGGGAGCTGTTTTTT.